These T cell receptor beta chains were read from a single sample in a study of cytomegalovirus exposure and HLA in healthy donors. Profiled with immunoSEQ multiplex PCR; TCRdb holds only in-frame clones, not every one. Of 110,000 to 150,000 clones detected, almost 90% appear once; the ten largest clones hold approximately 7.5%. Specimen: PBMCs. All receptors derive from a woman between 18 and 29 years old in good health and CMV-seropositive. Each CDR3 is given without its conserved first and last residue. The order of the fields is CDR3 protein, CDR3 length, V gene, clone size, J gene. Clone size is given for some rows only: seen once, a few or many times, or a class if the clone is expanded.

CDR3: ASSQDGIAEYNEQF
length: 14
V: TRBV4-2
size: -
J: TRBJ2-1

CDR3: ASSLLEQVSNYGYT
length: 14
V: TRBV28
size: -
J: TRBJ1-2

CDR3: AWSGGGYDTDTQY
length: 13
V: TRBV30
size: -
J: TRBJ2-3

CDR3: ASSVVTLATNEKLF
length: 14
V: TRBV2
size: -
J: TRBJ1-4

CDR3: ASSYGTVEY
length: 9
V: TRBV5-6
size: -
J: TRBJ2-7

CDR3: ASRLGTGGIGEQF
length: 13
V: TRBV28
size: -
J: TRBJ2-1

CDR3: AWSLGTQGSSYNSPLH
length: 16
V: TRBV30
size: -
J: TRBJ1-6

CDR3: ATSPQGARDQPQH
length: 13
V: TRBV10-3
size: -
J: TRBJ1-5

CDR3: AISGNREEYGYT
length: 12
V: TRBV10-3
size: few
J: TRBJ1-2

CDR3: ASSSAGLTAGFHYGYT
length: 16
V: TRBV5-1
size: -
J: TRBJ1-2

CDR3: ASSLTFTGLNTEAF
length: 14
V: TRBV7-6
size: -
J: TRBJ1-1

CDR3: ASSLAGGFQETQY
length: 13
V: TRBV11-1
size: -
J: TRBJ2-5

CDR3: ASSLIRSPRGTYYGYT
length: 16
V: TRBV11-2
size: -
J: TRBJ1-2

CDR3: AISELTGETQY
length: 11
V: TRBV10-3
size: -
J: TRBJ2-5

CDR3: ASSSDRGGYT
length: 10
V: TRBV9
size: -
J: TRBJ1-2

CDR3: ASAGGAGHNEQF
length: 12
V: TRBV19
size: -
J: TRBJ2-1

CDR3: ASIRGEWETQY
length: 11
V: TRBV2
size: -
J: TRBJ2-5

CDR3: AWSVDRGGKLF
length: 11
V: TRBV30
size: -
J: TRBJ1-4

CDR3: ASSLAGSGEKLF
length: 12
V: TRBV5-1
size: -
J: TRBJ1-4

CDR3: AISVTSGSGEQF
length: 12
V: TRBV10-3
size: -
J: TRBJ2-1

CDR3: ASSFFTGDGSSPLH
length: 14
V: TRBV5-6
size: -
J: TRBJ1-6

CDR3: ASSAIAGGLNEQY
length: 13
V: TRBV6-5
size: -
J: TRBJ2-7

CDR3: ASSYSVNTEAF
length: 11
V: TRBV18
size: -
J: TRBJ1-1

CDR3: ASSLGARRSGELF
length: 13
V: TRBV11-2
size: -
J: TRBJ2-2

CDR3: ASSPPEYSNQPQH
length: 13
V: TRBV18
size: once
J: TRBJ1-5